These T cell receptor beta chains were read from a single sample in a study of T cell repertoires in cytomegalovirus infection. These TCRs are of unknown antigen specificity. Using its own MiXCR run on the reads, TCRdb lists one record per CDR3 protein. Among approximately 990,000 distinct CDR3 sequences listed, roughly 31% were seen once. The sample was cultured CD8+ T cells from PBMCs, taken from culture after CMV antigen stimulation. All receptors derive from a human donor in good health (CMV status not recorded). Some clones in this sample may be carry-over from other donors' samples. Both conserved end residues are part of each CDR3. The D gene is left open where the match is weak. A clone size is listed for some rows: how often the clone was seen (once, few, many), or a class if it is expanded.

D | J | size | V | CDR3 | DNA
- | TRBJ1-2 | - | TRBV27 | CASSAGRGDYGYTF | TGTGCCAGCAGTGCGGGGAGGGGGGACTATGGCTACACCTTC
- | TRBJ1-4 | few | TRBV7-9 | CASSRSNEKLFF | TGTGCCAGCAGCCGGAGTAATGAAAAACTGTTTTTT
- | TRBJ2-3 | few | TRBV7-6 | CASSQKTGAQYF | TGTGCCAGCAGCCAAAAGACGGGGGCGCAGTATTTT
TRBD2 | TRBJ2-1 | - | TRBV6-2/TRBV6-3 | CASSYEIGAGGLLIEQFF | TGTGCCAGCAGTTATGAGATAGGAGCGGGGGGGCTCCTTATTGAGCAGTTCTTC
- | TRBJ1-1 | - | TRBV5-4 | CASSLEGWGTTEAFF | TGTGCCAGCAGCTTGGAAGGGTGGGGGACCACTGAAGCTTTCTTT
TRBD2 | TRBJ2-7 | - | TRBV27 | CANSRTTSGYEQYF | TGTGCCAACAGCCGAACCACTAGCGGGTACGAGCAGTACTTC
TRBD2 | TRBJ2-3 | - | TRBV6-6 | CASNYGGDTQYF | TGTGCCAGCAATTACGGGGGGGATACGCAGTATTTT
- | TRBJ1-4 | - | TRBV27 | CASSPFPGLGEKLFF | TGTGCCAGCAGCCCCTTCCCGGGGCTTGGTGAAAAACTGTTTTTT
- | TRBJ1-6 | many | TRBV7-9 | CASSLPGQTVPLHF | TGTGCCAGCAGCTTGCCGGGGCAAACGGTTCCCCTCCACTTT
TRBD1 | TRBJ2-5 | - | TRBV12-3/TRBV12-4 | CASSGTGPLTQYF | TGTGCCAGCAGCGGGACAGGGCCCCTGACCCAGTACTTC
- | TRBJ1-3 | few | TRBV5-6 | CASSLGMQGTYGNTIYF | TGTGCCAGCAGCCTTGGTATGCAGGGGACTTACGGAAACACCATATATTTT
TRBD1 | TRBJ2-7 | - | TRBV7-6 | CASSWDRSYEQYF | TGTGCCAGCAGCTGGGACAGGAGCTACGAGCAGTACTTC
- | TRBJ2-1 | - | TRBV10-1 | CASSEPGPWNEQFF | TGCGCCAGCAGTGAGCCGGGACCATGGAATGAGCAGTTCTTC
- | TRBJ2-7 | few | TRBV7-8 | CASSSITLVSHEQYF | TGTGCCAGCAGCTCGATAACGCTGGTTTCACACGAGCAGTACTTC
- | TRBJ2-5 | - | TRBV6-1 | CASSETSQGYF | TGTGCCAGCAGTGAAACAAGCCAGGGGTACTTC
TRBD2 | TRBJ2-5 | - | TRBV2 | CASSALAGGYQETQYF | TGTGCCAGCAGTGCACTAGCGGGGGGGTACCAAGAGACCCAGTACTTC
TRBD1 | TRBJ2-7 | - | TRBV7-6 | CASSLGTGTESSYEQYF | TGTGCCAGCAGCTTGGGGACCGGGACAGAAAGCTCCTACGAGCAGTACTTC
- | TRBJ2-1 | many | TRBV7-8 | CASSLIWARDSDNEQFF | TGTGCCAGCAGCTTAATTTGGGCCCGGGACTCTGACAATGAGCAGTTCTTC
- | TRBJ2-1 | - | TRBV7-8 | CASSFVGQLGNEQFF | TGTGCCAGCAGCTTCGTGGGACAACTTGGCAATGAGCAGTTCTTC
TRBD1 | TRBJ2-7 | - | TRBV27 | CANSLIGGGQGAYEQYF | TGTGCCAACAGTTTGATAGGCGGTGGACAGGGGGCTTACGAGCAGTACTTC
TRBD2 | TRBJ2-2 | - | TRBV14 | CASSQDLKRGPGELFF | TGTGCCAGCAGCCAAGATCTAAAGCGGGGGCCCGGGGAGCTGTTTTTT
TRBD1 | TRBJ2-3 | - | TRBV6-2/TRBV6-3 | CASSYPSGTGGTDTQYF | TGTGCCAGCAGTTACCCCTCCGGGACAGGGGGCACAGATACGCAGTATTTT
TRBD2 | TRBJ2-1 | few | TRBV18 | CASSPWIGGDNEQFF | TGTGCCAGCTCACCATGGATCGGGGGGGACAATGAGCAGTTCTTC
- | TRBJ2-3 | many | TRBV6-1 | CASTIGGGVRSTDTQYF | TGTGCCAGCACCATTGGCGGGGGCGTGAGGAGCACAGATACGCAGTATTTT
TRBD2 | TRBJ2-1 | - | TRBV3-1 | CASSQDSLAGGPSYNEQFF | TGTGCCAGCAGCCAAGATTCTCTAGCGGGGGGGCCCTCCTACAATGAGCAGTTCTTC